This T cell receptor beta chain was recorded in a study of blood T cells in healthy people across ages. Trimming left V 0 bases short and J 3 bases short, with 16 bases between. The CDR3 is 17 residues long. The germline V gene has CDR1 LGHNA and CDR2 YNFKEQ. Together with a sample-barcoded 5' primer, a J-beta primer mix was included in a second PCR lasting about 7 to 12 cycles. One entry per CDR3 protein, called by TCRdb with MiXCR from the 5' RACE reads. The sample holds about 770,000 distinct CDR3 sequences, more than 40% seen once. Material for sequencing was blood. The chain carries TRBV4-2 and TRBJ2-3, with a possible D match to TRBD2 (6 bases). This sequence originates from a man aged 55 to 70 in good health. The CDR3 loop is CASSQDYRGYGTDTQYF. CDR3 nucleotides: TGTGCCAGCAGCCAAGATTACCGGGGGTACGGGACAGATACGCAGTATTTT.